The 19 T cell receptor beta chains in this list originate from one sample, sequenced in a study of blood T cells in healthy people across ages. Alongside a J-beta primer mix, a sample-barcoded 5' primer served in a second PCR lasting roughly 6 to 11 cycles. TCRdb passed the 5' RACE reads through MiXCR, listing each CDR3 protein once. The data show some 1.6 million distinct CDR3 sequences, about 35% seen once. The specimen sequenced was blood. These receptors all stem from a woman younger than 45 in good health.

This clonotype was observed a handful of times. The V gene is TRBV7-9, the J gene TRBJ2-1; 14 bases are a match to TRBD2. The CDR3 has 15 amino acids. V gave up 6 bases and J gave up 9 bases; unmatched junction bases: 7. Germline values: CDR1 SEHNR, CDR2 FQNEAQ (reference sequence). Here the CDR3 reads CASSHGTSGGPEQFF. CDR3 nucleotides: TGTGCCAGCAGTCATGGGACTAGCGGGGGTCCTGAGCAGTTCTTC.

J is TRBJ2-3 and V is TRBV10-3; D gene ambiguous. CDR1 and CDR2 from the germline V gene are ENHRY and SYGVKD. Trimming took off 0 bases at V and 5 bases at J, with 12 bases between the two ends. The CDR3 runs 15 residues. The CDR3 bases are TGTGCCATCAGTGAGTCGACTCCGTTTCAAGATACGCAGTATTTT. Translation gives CAISESTPFQDTQYF.

This rearrangement joins TRBV30 to TRBJ1-2; D remains unclear. The CDR3 is 14 amino acids. The V gene lost 0 bases and the J gene lost 4 bases, with 12 bases spanning the gap. Looked up from germline, CDR1 is GTSNPN and CDR2 is SVGIG (reference sequence). The CDR3 protein is CAWSVMGYGYGYTF. The DNA of the CDR3 is TGTGCCTGGAGTGTAATGGGATATGGCTATGGCTACACCTTC.

This clonotype has a count of ten or more. V is TRBV5-1 and J is TRBJ2-1; D remains unclear. CDR3 length: 16 residues. V gave up 4 bases and J gave up 11 bases, with 25 bases separating them. Looked up from germline, CDR1 is SGHRS and CDR2 is YFSETQ. The CDR3 coding sequence is TGCGCCAGCAGCCCGTGGTTGTCGGGTGAAGATATTAAGCAGTTCTTC. It yields the protein CASSPWLSGEDIKQFF.

The V and J genes are TRBV3-1 and TRBJ2-7; 9 bases fit TRBD1. This CDR3 region has 15 residues. Germline values: CDR1 LGHDT, CDR2 YNNKEL (reference sequence). With V trimmed by 2 bases and J by 5 bases, 7 bases remained unmatched. In DNA, the CDR3 is TGTGCCAGCAGCCAATCCGGGACAGGGAAACACGAGCAGTACTTC. Amino acid sequence: CASSQSGTGKHEQYF.

The chain joins TRBV12-3 or TRBV12-4 to TRBJ1-1, with unresolved D. The V and J ends lost 5 bases and 2 bases respectively, with 12 bases between them. This CDR3 is 14 amino acids long. The CDR3 coding sequence is TGTGCCAGCAGTACGACATCGATAAACACTGAAGCTTTCTTT. Translating gives CASSTTSINTEAFF.

The V and J genes are TRBV5-1 and TRBJ2-3; D is tentatively TRBD1 or TRBD2 (5 bases each). V was trimmed by 4 bases and J by 3 bases, leaving 12 bases between them. CDR3 length: 14 residues. Germline V lookup: CDR1 SGHRS, CDR2 YFSETQ. CDR3 in DNA: TGCGCCAGCAGCAACCGGGACCAAACAGATACGCAGTATTTT. It yields the protein CASSNRDQTDTQYF.

This clonotype has ten or more counts. J is TRBJ1-2 and V is TRBV20-1, with D perhaps matching TRBD1 (5 bases). The germline gives CDR1 DFQATT, CDR2 SNEGSKA (reference sequence). V was clipped by 3 bases and J by 5 bases, with 13 bases between them. The CDR3 covers 13 residues. The CDR3, as DNA: TGCAGTGCTAGGGGACCCGTCTCTTATGGCTACACCTTC. Its protein product is CSARGPVSYGYTF.

The chain is built from TRBV9 and TRBJ2-5, with 7 bases that match TRBD1. CDR1 is SGDLS, CDR2 YYNGEE, per germline. CDR3 length equals 15 residues. J was trimmed by 2 bases and V by 4 bases; bases with no gene match: 8. The CDR3 sequence: CASSTFEGAQETQYF. Here the CDR3 DNA reads TGTGCCAGCAGCACGTTCGAGGGGGCTCAAGAGACCCAGTACTTC.

In DNA form, the CDR3 reads TGCAGTGCTAGGGCGGGAACCAATGAGCAGTTCTTC. It codes for CSARAGTNEQFF. The chain employs TRBV20-1 and TRBJ2-1; D might be TRBD2 (6 bases). Trimming left V 3 bases short and J 6 bases short, with 9 bases between. Germline V gene lookup returns CDR1 DFQATT and CDR2 SNEGSKA (reference sequence). The CDR3 loop spans 12 amino acids.

CDR3 DNA: TGCGCCAGCAGCCCTATAGCGGGAGTCTCCTACGAGCAGTACTTC. Its translation is CASSPIAGVSYEQYF. The chain joins TRBV5-1 to TRBJ2-7, with 9 bases that match TRBD2. Germline loops: CDR1 SGHRS, CDR2 YFSETQ. This CDR3 is 15 amino acids long. V shed 4 bases, J shed 0 bases, and the junction held 5 bases outside the gene matches.

The table lists this clonotype with a count of one. The genes are TRBV7-9 and TRBJ2-5, with D perhaps being TRBD1 or TRBD2 (5 bases each). The germline V gene has CDR1 SEHNR and CDR2 FQNEAQ (reference sequence). With 4 bases removed from V and 11 bases from J, the gap between germline ends came to 23 bases. The CDR3 is 15 residues long. Here the CDR3 DNA reads TGTGCCAGCAGCTCATCCACCGGGCCACGCAGGGAGCAGTACTTC. Its protein is CASSSSTGPRREQYF.

V gene TRBV18 combines with J gene TRBJ1-2, with 7 bases fitting TRBD1. V lost 0 bases to trimming and J lost 0 bases; unmatched junction nucleotides: 4. In germline, CDR1 is KGHSH, CDR2 LQKENI. This CDR3 region has 16 residues. The CDR3 region is CASSPPAGQANYGYTF. The CDR3 DNA reads TGTGCCAGCTCACCACCCGCTGGACAGGCTAACTATGGCTACACCTTC.

The table lists this clonotype with a few counts. V gene TRBV28 combines with J gene TRBJ2-5; D gene ambiguous. Germline CDR1 reads MDHEN; CDR2 reads SYDVKM. This CDR3 is 13 amino acids long. Trimming pared 3 bases from V and 5 bases from J, leaving 10 bases between. In DNA, the CDR3 is TGTGCCAGCAGTTTCCCGACGGAGGAGACCCAGTACTTC. This sequence encodes CASSFPTEETQYF.

This sequence joins TRBV4-1 and TRBJ2-1; D might be TRBD2 (6 bases). CDR3 length: 17 residues. The germline CDR1 and CDR2 sequences are MGHRA and YSYEKL. Between the trimmed V and J ends, which lost 5 bases and 0 bases, there was a span of 17 bases. The CDR3 DNA reads as TGCGCCAGCAGCTCCACGGAGGGGCTCCCCTCCTACAATGAGCAGTTCTTC. It specifies CASSSTEGLPSYNEQFF.

This clonotype turned up a few times. V and J are TRBV6-1 and TRBJ1-2, with TRBD1 as a possible D gene (5 bases). CDR1 is MNHNS and CDR2 is SASEGT in the germline V gene. The CDR3 runs 14 residues. V lost 6 bases and J 3 bases, leaving 14 bases between the germline ends. In nucleotides, the CDR3 is TGTGCCAGCAGCGGTGCGGTGGGGGACTATGGCTACACCTTC. This codes for CASSGAVGDYGYTF.

This clonotype was seen more than once but under ten times. The V and J genes are TRBV4-2 and TRBJ1-5, with D possibly being TRBD1 (5 bases). The V end lost 1 base, the J end lost 3 bases, and 13 bases lay between the germline ends. This CDR3 has 16 residues. CDR1 and CDR2 (germline): LGHNA, YNFKEQ. CDR3 DNA sequence: TGTGCCAGCAGCCAAGCGGGGACCGGGCACAATCAGCCCCAGCATTTT. Translating it yields CASSQAGTGHNQPQHF.

A few counts support this clonotype. The V and J genes are TRBV28 and TRBJ1-2, with a possible D match to TRBD1 (6 bases). CDR1 MDHEN and CDR2 SYDVKM come from the germline V gene. The CDR3 extends over 15 amino acids. The ends were cut back, 5 bases at V and 0 bases at J, with 13 bases in the middle. The CDR3 bases are TGTGCCAGCAGTCCCAGTGGGGGCCCTAACTATGGCTACACCTTC. The encoded protein is CASSPSGGPNYGYTF.

This clonotype was observed a few times. CDR3 coding DNA: TGCGCCAGCAGCCAAGTTCTATCCATCGAGAGCTCCTACGAGCAGTACTTC. Translation gives CASSQVLSIESSYEQYF. The chain uses TRBV4-1 and TRBJ2-7; D uncertain. CDR1 is MGHRA, CDR2 YSYEKL, per germline. V was trimmed by 1 base and J by 0 bases, leaving 16 bases between them. The CDR3 covers 17 residues.